The rows below give T cell receptor beta chains drawn from one sample of a study of regulatory T cells in long-lasting Graves disease. TCRdb redid the calling of the multiplex PCR reads with MiXCR, one entry per CDR3 protein. The sample carries roughly 490,000 distinct CDR3 sequences, roughly 23% recorded once. Sequences were derived from peripheral blood mononuclear cells (PBMCs), sampled when the disease was refractory, from a patient treated with antithyroid drugs. All receptors come from a female donor with Graves disease. CDR3s include the opening cysteine and the closing phenylalanine or tryptophan. Each record gives: D gene, J gene, clone size, V gene, CDR3 protein, CDR3 DNA. The D gene is left open where the match is weak. Not all rows give a size; the values are once, few, many and, for expanded clones, a class.

d_gene: NA
j_gene: TRBJ1-2
abundance: many
v_gene: TRBV20-1
CDR3aa: CSARDEGNSYGYTF
CDR3nt: TGCAGTGCTAGAGATGAAGGAAACAGCTATGGCTACACCTTC

d_gene: NA
j_gene: TRBJ2-7
abundance: NA
v_gene: TRBV19
CDR3aa: CATLQPGKTYEQYF
CDR3nt: TGTGCCACCCTACAACCCGGGAAGACCTACGAGCAGTACTTC

d_gene: NA
j_gene: TRBJ2-5
abundance: many
v_gene: TRBV15
CDR3aa: CATSRAGQETQYF
CDR3nt: TGTGCCACCAGCAGAGCCGGCCAAGAGACCCAGTACTTC

d_gene: TRBD1
j_gene: TRBJ2-5
abundance: many
v_gene: TRBV7-2
CDR3aa: CASRPDRGRQETQYF
CDR3nt: TGTGCCAGCAGGCCGGACAGGGGGAGGCAAGAGACCCAGTACTTC

d_gene: NA
j_gene: TRBJ1-1
abundance: many
v_gene: TRBV12-3/TRBV12-4
CDR3aa: CASISRGHEAFF
CDR3nt: TGTGCCAGCATCTCCCGGGGTCATGAAGCTTTCTTT

d_gene: NA
j_gene: TRBJ1-1
abundance: few
v_gene: TRBV15
CDR3aa: CATSRAGLTEAFF
CDR3nt: TGTGCCACCAGCAGAGCAGGGCTCACTGAAGCTTTCTTT

d_gene: NA
j_gene: TRBJ1-6
abundance: NA
v_gene: TRBV15
CDR3aa: CATSRDAVSSPLHF
CDR3nt: TGTGCCACCAGCAGAGATGCCGTGAGCTCACCCCTCCACTTT

d_gene: NA
j_gene: TRBJ1-4
abundance: few
v_gene: TRBV4-1
CDR3aa: CASRPTSGINEKLFF
CDR3nt: TGCGCCAGCAGACCGACCTCGGGGATAAATGAAAAACTGTTTTTT

d_gene: NA
j_gene: TRBJ1-5
abundance: many
v_gene: TRBV6-1
CDR3aa: CATLEGTNRGQPQHF
CDR3nt: TGTGCCACCCTCGAAGGAACAAACCGTGGTCAGCCCCAGCATTTT

d_gene: NA
j_gene: TRBJ1-1
abundance: many
v_gene: TRBV11-1
CDR3aa: CASSLTKRTEAFF
CDR3nt: TGTGCCAGCAGCTTAACTAAACGTACTGAAGCTTTCTTT

d_gene: NA
j_gene: TRBJ2-2
abundance: many
v_gene: TRBV28
CDR3aa: CASDSNTGELFF
CDR3nt: TGTGCCAGTGATTCGAACACCGGGGAGCTGTTTTTT

d_gene: NA
j_gene: TRBJ1-6
abundance: NA
v_gene: TRBV2
CDR3aa: CASSGTYGSYNSPLHF
CDR3nt: TGTGCCAGCAGTGGGACCTATGGCTCCTATAATTCACCCCTCCACTTT

d_gene: NA
j_gene: TRBJ1-4
abundance: many
v_gene: TRBV24-1
CDR3aa: CATSDFRQENEKLFF
CDR3nt: TGTGCCACCAGTGATTTTAGACAGGAAAATGAAAAACTGTTTTTT

d_gene: TRBD1
j_gene: TRBJ2-7
abundance: many
v_gene: TRBV2
CDR3aa: CASSQGAGLEQYF
CDR3nt: TGTGCCAGCAGTCAGGGGGCTGGACTCGAGCAGTACTTC

d_gene: NA
j_gene: TRBJ1-5
abundance: few
v_gene: TRBV7-2
CDR3aa: CASSLVTEHPAPQHF
CDR3nt: TGTGCCAGCAGCTTAGTCACAGAGCACCCGGCGCCCCAGCATTTT

d_gene: TRBD1
j_gene: TRBJ1-2
abundance: many
v_gene: TRBV12-3/TRBV12-4
CDR3aa: CASSFLGQGDGYTF
CDR3nt: TGTGCCAGCAGTTTCTTAGGACAGGGTGATGGCTACACCTTC

d_gene: NA
j_gene: TRBJ1-5
abundance: few
v_gene: TRBV19
CDR3aa: CASSIDLEAASNQPQHF
CDR3nt: TGTGCCAGTAGTATAGATCTGGAGGCTGCGAGCAATCAGCCCCAGCATTTT

d_gene: TRBD1
j_gene: TRBJ2-4
abundance: NA
v_gene: TRBV5-1
CDR3aa: CASSLGRDSNIQYF
CDR3nt: TGCGCCAGCAGCTTGGGTCGGGACAGCAACATTCAGTACTTC

d_gene: TRBD2
j_gene: TRBJ2-3
abundance: NA
v_gene: TRBV7-2
CDR3aa: CASSLARGVTDTQYF
CDR3nt: TGTGCCAGCAGCTTAGCGCGGGGGGTGACAGATACGCAGTATTTT

d_gene: NA
j_gene: TRBJ2-5
abundance: NA
v_gene: TRBV5-5
CDR3aa: CASRDIPSETQYF
CDR3nt: TGTGCCAGCAGAGATATCCCCTCAGAGACCCAGTACTTC

d_gene: NA
j_gene: TRBJ1-5
abundance: many
v_gene: TRBV6-1
CDR3aa: CASNRLRAQQSNQPQHF
CDR3nt: TGTGCCAGCAATCGGCTTCGGGCACAGCAAAGCAATCAGCCCCAGCATTTT

d_gene: NA
j_gene: TRBJ2-2
abundance: NA
v_gene: TRBV3-1
CDR3aa: CASSQSPGNTGELFF
CDR3nt: TGTGCCAGCAGCCAAAGTCCAGGGAACACCGGGGAGCTGTTTTTT

d_gene: TRBD1
j_gene: TRBJ2-7
abundance: NA
v_gene: TRBV2
CDR3aa: CASRPGTGGEQYF
CDR3nt: TGTGCCAGCAGACCCGGGACAGGGGGCGAGCAGTACTTC

d_gene: NA
j_gene: TRBJ2-7
abundance: many
v_gene: TRBV12-3/TRBV12-4
CDR3aa: CASSFFGDEQYF
CDR3nt: TGTGCCAGCAGTTTTTTTGGGGATGAGCAGTACTTC